Presented here are 5 T cell receptor beta chains from one specimen sequenced in a study of radiotherapy plus CTLA-4 blockade in lung cancer. Sequencing used immunoSEQ multiplex PCR; TCRdb keeps in-frame clones, though not all of them. The data show 45,000 to 55,000 clones, about 81% seen once. The sequenced sample was peripheral blood, obtained from a patient treated with radiotherapy plus ipilimumab. These receptor sequences come from a human donor with non-small cell lung cancer who had stable disease on radiotherapy plus ipilimumab.

This clone was seen only a few times. Additional DNA sequences in this sample encode the identical CDR3. The chain employs TRBV27 and TRBJ2-7; D remains unclear. This CDR3 is 13 amino acids long. The V end was cut by 6 bases, the J end by 0 bases, with 9 bases between. Germline V gene lookup returns CDR1 MNHEY and CDR2 SMNVEV (reference sequence). In DNA form, the CDR3 reads TGTGCCAGCAGCGCGGCCAGCTCCTACGAGCAGTACTTC. Protein sequence: CASSAASSYEQYF.

CDR3 protein: CASSLWIAGEQYF. The CDR3 coding sequence is TGCGCCAGCAGCTTGTGGATAGCTGGCGAGCAGTACTTC. J is TRBJ2-7 and V is TRBV5-1; D call uncertain. CDR3 length: 13 amino acids. The germline V gene encodes CDR1 SGHRS and CDR2 YFSETQ. The V and J ends lost 1 base and 6 bases respectively, with 11 bases between them.

This rearrangement joins TRBV19 to TRBJ2-5; D is ambiguous. The CDR3 totals 15 residues. Germline V CDR1 and CDR2: LNHDA, SQIVND (reference sequence). Between the trimmed V and J ends, which lost 1 base and 0 bases, there was a span of 9 bases. Here the CDR3 reads CASSIGPSYQETQYF. The CDR3, as DNA: TGTGCCAGTAGTATAGGTCCCTCGTACCAAGAGACCCAGTACTTC.

This chain connects TRBV27 to TRBJ1-1, with D unresolved. CDR1 and CDR2 (germline): MNHEY, SMNVEV (reference sequence). The length of the CDR3 is 14 residues. The V end lost 4 bases, the J end lost 4 bases, and 13 bases lay between the germline ends. This chain's CDR3 is CASSYGRRGTEAFF. The CDR3, as DNA: TGTGCCAGCAGTTACGGGAGACGGGGCACTGAAGCTTTCTTT.

The chain uses TRBV7-6 and TRBJ2-7; D might be TRBD2 (6 bases). V dropped 5 bases and J dropped 6 bases, with 11 bases sitting between them. The germline V gene encodes CDR1 SGHVS and CDR2 FNYEAQ. The CDR3 is 12 residues long. CDR3 nucleotides: TGTGCCAGCAGCCCCGCCGGGGGCGAGCAGTACTTC. It yields the protein CASSPAGGEQYF. Drawing the rest from reference TRBV7-6 and TRBJ2-7, the complete variable domain is GAGVSQSPRYKVTKRGQDVALRCDPISGHVSLYWYRQALGQGPEFLTYFNYEAQQDKSGLPNDRFSAERPEGSISTLTIQRTEQRDSAMYRCASSPAGGEQYFGPGTRLTVT.